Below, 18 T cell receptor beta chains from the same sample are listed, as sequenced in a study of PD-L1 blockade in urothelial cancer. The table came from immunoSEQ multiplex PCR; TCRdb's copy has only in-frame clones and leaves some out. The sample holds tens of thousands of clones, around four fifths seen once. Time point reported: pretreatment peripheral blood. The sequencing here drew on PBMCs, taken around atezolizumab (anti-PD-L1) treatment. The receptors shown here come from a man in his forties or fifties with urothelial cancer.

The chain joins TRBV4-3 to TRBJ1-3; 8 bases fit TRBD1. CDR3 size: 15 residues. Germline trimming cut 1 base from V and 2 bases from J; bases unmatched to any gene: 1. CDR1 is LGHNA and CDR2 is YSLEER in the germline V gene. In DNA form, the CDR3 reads TGCGCCAGCAGCCAAGGGACAGGGACTGGAAACACCATATATTTT. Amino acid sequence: CASSQGTGTGNTIYF.

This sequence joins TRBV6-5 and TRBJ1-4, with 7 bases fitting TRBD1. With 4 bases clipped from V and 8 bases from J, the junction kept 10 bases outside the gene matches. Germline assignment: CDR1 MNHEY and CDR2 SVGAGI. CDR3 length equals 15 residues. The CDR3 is CASSLLQGSGEKLFF. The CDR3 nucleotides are TGTGCCAGCAGTTTATTACAGGGGTCCGGGGAAAAACTGTTTTTT.

The CDR3, as DNA: TGTGCCAGCAGCTCCGGACTAGCCCCGAATGAGCAGTTCTTC. As protein: CASSSGLAPNEQFF. The V call is TRBV5-6, the J call TRBJ2-1, with 8 bases lining up with TRBD2. Trimming removed 3 bases from V and 7 bases from J; junction bases left unmatched: 6. CDR3 length equals 14 residues. Germline values: CDR1 SGHDT, CDR2 YYEEEE.

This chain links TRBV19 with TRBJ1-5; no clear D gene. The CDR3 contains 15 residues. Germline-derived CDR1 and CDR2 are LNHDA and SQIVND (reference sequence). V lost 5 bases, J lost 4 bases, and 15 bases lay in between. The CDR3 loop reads CASSFVMRRNQPQHF. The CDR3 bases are TGTGCCAGTAGTTTCGTGATGCGGAGAAATCAGCCCCAGCATTTT.

The CDR3 DNA reads as TGTGCCAGCTCACCCGGGGGACAGGGGAACAACGAGCAGTACTTC. It codes for CASSPGGQGNNEQYF. This sequence joins TRBV18 and TRBJ2-7; 10 nucleotides agree with TRBD1. The CDR3 spans 15 residues. Trimming at V came to 3 bases and at J to 5 bases, leaving 7 bases not matched to a gene. Looked up from germline, CDR1 is KGHSH and CDR2 is LQKENI.

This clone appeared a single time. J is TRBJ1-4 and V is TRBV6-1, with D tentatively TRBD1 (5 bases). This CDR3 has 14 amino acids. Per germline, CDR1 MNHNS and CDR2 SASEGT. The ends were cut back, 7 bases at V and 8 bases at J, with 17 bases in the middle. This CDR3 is CASTFPEWGEKLFF. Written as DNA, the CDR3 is TGTGCCAGCACATTCCCGGAGTGGGGCGAAAAACTGTTTTTT.

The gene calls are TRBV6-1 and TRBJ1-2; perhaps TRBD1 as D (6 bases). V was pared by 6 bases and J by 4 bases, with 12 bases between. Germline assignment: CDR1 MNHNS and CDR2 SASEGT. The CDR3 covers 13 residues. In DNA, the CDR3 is TGTGCCAGCAGCGCAGGGGTCCTCTATGGCTACACCTTC. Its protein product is CASSAGVLYGYTF.

The CDR3 nucleotides are TGTGCCAGCAGCTTAGGGGCGGGAGTGGTCGACGAGCAGTACTTC. Its translation is CASSLGAGVVDEQYF. The V and J genes are TRBV7-3 and TRBJ2-7; 7 bases map to TRBD2. The CDR3 is 15 residues long. V trimming: 2 bases; J trimming: 5 bases; junction bases outside the gene matches: 9. Germline lookup yields CDR1 SGHTA and CDR2 FQGTGA.

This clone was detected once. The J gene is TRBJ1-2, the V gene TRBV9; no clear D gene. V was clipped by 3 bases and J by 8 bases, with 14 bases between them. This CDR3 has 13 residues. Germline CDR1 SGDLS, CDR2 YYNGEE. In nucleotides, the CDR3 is TGTGCCAGCAGCGAACCGAATTCTAAGGGCTACACCTTC. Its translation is CASSEPNSKGYTF.

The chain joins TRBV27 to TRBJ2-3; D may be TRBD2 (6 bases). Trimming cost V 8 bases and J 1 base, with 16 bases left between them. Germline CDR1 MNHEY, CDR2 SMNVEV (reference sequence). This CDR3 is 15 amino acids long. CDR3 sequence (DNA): TGTGCCAGCCGCCGGGAATTAGCGGGCACAGATACGCAGTATTTT. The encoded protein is CASRRELAGTDTQYF.

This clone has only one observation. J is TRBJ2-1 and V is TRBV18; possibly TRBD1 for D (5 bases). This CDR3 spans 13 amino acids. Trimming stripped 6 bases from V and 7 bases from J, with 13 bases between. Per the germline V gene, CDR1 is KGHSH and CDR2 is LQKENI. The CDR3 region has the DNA TGTGCCAGCTCTCCGACAGTTATAAATGAGCAGTTCTTC. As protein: CASSPTVINEQFF.

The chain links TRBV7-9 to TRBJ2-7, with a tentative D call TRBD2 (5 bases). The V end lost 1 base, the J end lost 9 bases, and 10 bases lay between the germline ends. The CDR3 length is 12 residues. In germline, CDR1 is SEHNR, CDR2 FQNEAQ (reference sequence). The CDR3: CASSLERSGQYF. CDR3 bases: TGTGCCAGCAGCTTAGAGCGGTCTGGGCAGTACTTC.

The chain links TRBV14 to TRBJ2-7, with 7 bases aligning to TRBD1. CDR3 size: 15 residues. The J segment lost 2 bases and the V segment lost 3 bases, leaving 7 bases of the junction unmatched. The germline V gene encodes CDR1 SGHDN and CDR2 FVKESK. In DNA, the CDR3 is TGTGCCAGCAGCCACTTACAGGGGAAGGCCTACGAGCAGTACTTC. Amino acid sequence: CASSHLQGKAYEQYF. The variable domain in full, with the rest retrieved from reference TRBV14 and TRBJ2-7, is EAGVTQFPSHSVIEKGQTVTLRCDPISGHDNLYWYRRVMGKEIKFLLHFVKESKQDESGMPNNRFLAERTGGTYSTLKVQPAELEDSGVYFCASSHLQGKAYEQYFGPGTRLTVT.

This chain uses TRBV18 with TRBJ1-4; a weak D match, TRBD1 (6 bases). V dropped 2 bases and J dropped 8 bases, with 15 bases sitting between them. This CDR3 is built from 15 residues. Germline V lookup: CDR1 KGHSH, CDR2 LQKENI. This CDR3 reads CASSPYRQEREKLFF. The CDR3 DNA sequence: TGTGCCAGCTCACCATATCGACAGGAACGGGAAAAACTGTTTTTT.

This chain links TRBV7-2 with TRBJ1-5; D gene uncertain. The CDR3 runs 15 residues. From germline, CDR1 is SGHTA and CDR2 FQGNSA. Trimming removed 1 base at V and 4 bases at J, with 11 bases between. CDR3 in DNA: TGTGCCAGCAGCTTAGACAGCACAGTTAATCAGCCCCAGCATTTT. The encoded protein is CASSLDSTVNQPQHF. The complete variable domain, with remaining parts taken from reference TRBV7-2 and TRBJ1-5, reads GAGVSQSPSNKVTEKGKDVELRCDPISGHTALYWYRQSLGQGLEFLIYFQGNSAPDKSGLPSDRFSAERTGGSVSTLTIQRTQQEDSAVYLCASSLDSTVNQPQHFGDGTRLSIL.

In DNA, the CDR3 is TGTGCCAGCAGCCACCAGACAGGGATGAGAACAGATACGCAGTATTTT. It translates to CASSHQTGMRTDTQYF. This chain joins TRBV9 and TRBJ2-3, with TRBD1 matching 7 bases. Germline-derived CDR1 and CDR2 are SGDLS and YYNGEE. The CDR3 extends over 16 amino acids. J lost 3 bases, V lost 4 bases, and 11 bases had no gene match.

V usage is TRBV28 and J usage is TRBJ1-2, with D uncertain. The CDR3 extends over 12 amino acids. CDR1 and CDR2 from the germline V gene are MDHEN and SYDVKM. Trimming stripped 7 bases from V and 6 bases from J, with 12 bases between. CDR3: CASTRLGDGYTF. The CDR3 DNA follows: TGTGCCAGCACTCGGCTCGGGGATGGCTACACCTTC.

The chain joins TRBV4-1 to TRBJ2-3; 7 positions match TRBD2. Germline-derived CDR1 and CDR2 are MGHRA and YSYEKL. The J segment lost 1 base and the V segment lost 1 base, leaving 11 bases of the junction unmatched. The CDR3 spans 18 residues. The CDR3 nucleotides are TGCGCCAGCAGCCAAGGAAGGTTAAGCGGGAAAGGCACAGATACGCAGTATTTT. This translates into CASSQGRLSGKGTDTQYF.